Presented here are 23 T cell receptor beta chains from one specimen sequenced in a study of T cell repertoires in MIS-A myocarditis. This table comes from immunoSEQ multiplex PCR, and its TCRdb copy is limited to in-frame clones, with some not included. The sample has 13,000 to 15,000 clones, over 70% seen once. Sequencing was done on a sample of left ventricle heart tissue obtained at autopsy. The receptors come from a man aged 18 to 29 with fulminant myocarditis from multisystem inflammatory syndrome in adults (MIS-A) after COVID-19.

The table lists this clone with a few counts. The chain recombines TRBV11-2 with TRBJ1-2; 7 bases map to TRBD1. CDR3 length: 15 amino acids. The V gene end was trimmed by 5 bases and the J gene end by 4 bases; junction bases not matched to a gene: 10. CDR1 is SGHAT, CDR2 FQNNGV, per germline. For the CDR3, the DNA is TGTGCCAGCAGCGTCCATCAGGGGGACGGCTATGGCTACACCTTC. Its protein is CASSVHQGDGYGYTF.

The chain has TRBV6-6 and TRBJ2-3; D is uncertain. This CDR3 comprises 11 residues. V was trimmed by 6 bases and J by 6 bases, leaving 7 bases between them. The V gene's germline CDR1 is MNHNY and CDR2 SVGAGI (reference sequence). The CDR3, as DNA: TGTGCCAGCAGCCCGAGGGATACGCAGTATTTT. It translates to CASSPRDTQYF.

The CDR3 spells CASSPTGTEYIQYF. Here the CDR3 DNA reads TGTGCCAGCTCACCAACGGGGACAGAATACATTCAGTACTTC. The rearrangement joins TRBV18 to TRBJ2-4, with 7 bases identical to TRBD1. The trim removed 2 bases at V and 8 bases at J, leaving 6 bases unmatched. CDR1 is KGHSH, CDR2 LQKENI, per germline. The CDR3 length is 14 residues.

This chain links TRBV6-5 with TRBJ2-6, with D unclear. CDR1 and CDR2 (germline): MNHEY, SVGAGI. V was shortened by 7 bases and J by 6 bases, with 13 bases between the two germline ends. CDR3 size: 14 residues. The CDR3 DNA sequence: TGTGCCAGCAAGGGCGGTGGTGAGGCCAACGTCCTGACTTTC. It yields the protein CASKGGGEANVLTF.

The chain joins TRBV5-6 to TRBJ1-4; maybe TRBD1 (5 bases). Germline V gives CDR1 SGHDT, CDR2 YYEEEE. The V and J ends lost 2 bases and 5 bases respectively, with 13 bases between them. CDR3 length equals 15 residues. The CDR3 loop is CASSFWGTENEKLFF. Written as DNA, the CDR3 is TGTGCCAGCAGCTTCTGGGGGACGGAAAATGAAAAACTGTTTTTT.

The chain carries TRBV4-2 and TRBJ2-3; D perhaps matches TRBD1 (6 bases). This CDR3 contains 16 residues. Germline loops: CDR1 LGHNA, CDR2 YNFKEQ. V gave up 0 bases and J gave up 4 bases, with 14 bases separating them. DNA for the CDR3: TGTGCCAGCAGCCAAGAACAGGGTCTAGCCCCAGATACGCAGTATTTT. This sequence encodes CASSQEQGLAPDTQYF.

CDR3 sequence (DNA): TGTGCCAGCAGCTTAGAGGCGAACACTGAAGCTTTCTTT. It codes for CASSLEANTEAFF. The rearrangement uses TRBV7-9 and TRBJ1-1; D gene ambiguous. There are 13 residues in the CDR3. Germline values: CDR1 SEHNR, CDR2 FQNEAQ (reference sequence). The V end lost 1 base, the J end lost 1 base, and 4 bases lay between the germline ends.

About this clone itself: This sample includes further DNA sequences coding for the same CDR3. V and J are TRBV7-9 and TRBJ2-4; a weak D match, TRBD1 (5 bases). V was trimmed by 3 bases and J by 3 bases, leaving 12 bases between them. The CDR3 runs to 15 residues. Germline CDR1 is SEHNR and CDR2 is FQNEAQ (reference sequence). CDR3 loop: CASSFRTGFKNIQYF. CDR3 nucleotides: TGTGCCAGCAGCTTCCGAACAGGATTCAAAAACATTCAGTACTTC.

The chain uses TRBV12-3 or TRBV12-4 and TRBJ1-5, with D possibly matching TRBD1 (5 bases). The CDR3 runs to 13 residues. V lost 3 bases and J lost 4, with 7 bases in between. The CDR3 sequence is CASSLTANQPQHF. The CDR3 DNA reads TGTGCCAGCAGTTTGACAGCTAATCAGCCCCAGCATTTT.

By its share, this clone is medium-sized (0.01 to 0.1%). The J gene is TRBJ2-7, the V gene TRBV4-2; D is ambiguous. The germline V and J ends were trimmed by 1 base and 2 bases, with 15 bases remaining between them. The germline CDR1 and CDR2 sequences are LGHNA and YNFKEQ. The CDR3 consists of 16 residues. This CDR3 is CASSQAVGSSPYEQYF. The CDR3 nucleotides are TGTGCCAGCAGCCAAGCGGTAGGTAGCAGCCCCTACGAGCAGTACTTC.

The sample holds one count of this clone. This chain uses TRBV2 with TRBJ1-3; no clear D. Per germline, CDR1 SNHLY and CDR2 FYNNEI. V lost 5 bases, J lost 2 bases, and 7 bases lay in between. The CDR3 is 13 residues long. CDR3 residues: CASSREPGNTIYF. DNA of the CDR3: TGTGCCAGCAGTCGGGAACCTGGAAACACCATATATTTT. Together with reference TRBV2 and TRBJ1-3, the CDR3 gives the full variable domain: EPEVTQTPSHQVTQMGQEVILRCVPISNHLYFYWYRQILGQKVEFLVSFYNNEISEKSEIFDDQFSVERPDGSNFTLKIRSTKLEDSAMYFCASSREPGNTIYFGEGSWLTVV.

This chain connects TRBV24-1 to TRBJ2-1, with 9 bases fitting TRBD2. Trimming removed 5 bases from V and 1 base from J; junction bases left unmatched: 5. Germline V gives CDR1 KGHDR, CDR2 SFDVKD. This CDR3 has 16 residues. The CDR3 DNA sequence: TGTGCCACCAGTGGGGCGGCGGGAGGGTCCTACAATGAGCAGTTCTTC. Encoded protein: CATSGAAGGSYNEQFF.

The chain links TRBV4-1 to TRBJ2-7; 9 bases are a match to TRBD1. J gave up 0 bases and V 6 bases, and 12 bases lay outside the gene matches. CDR1 and CDR2 from the germline V gene are MGHRA and YSYEKL. The CDR3 extends over 17 amino acids. CDR3 loop: CASSQFPGDRDSYEQYF. Here the CDR3 DNA reads TGCGCCAGCAGTCAATTTCCCGGGGACAGGGACTCCTACGAGCAGTACTTC.

In this sample, this clone turned up a few times. V usage is TRBV7-2 and J usage is TRBJ1-1, with D hard to call. The CDR3 loop spans 13 amino acids. Trimming left V 3 bases short and J 4 bases short, with 9 bases between. CDR1 is SGHTA and CDR2 is FQGNSA in the germline V gene. The chain's CDR3 is CASSFRLGTEAFF. DNA of the CDR3: TGTGCCAGCAGCTTCAGGTTGGGCACTGAAGCTTTCTTT. The variable domain in full, with the rest retrieved from reference TRBV7-2 and TRBJ1-1, is GAGVSQSPSNKVTEKGKDVELRCDPISGHTALYWYRQSLGQGLEFLIYFQGNSAPDKSGLPSDRFSAERTGGSVSTLTIQRTQQEDSAVYLCASSFRLGTEAFFGQGTRLTVV.

CDR3 sequence: CASSPLNPPGELFF. The DNA of the CDR3 is TGTGCCAGCAGTCCCTTGAACCCTCCCGGGGAGCTGTTTTTT. The V gene is TRBV27, the J gene TRBJ2-2; D is uncertain. The V end was cut by 5 bases, the J end by 6 bases, with 13 bases between. The CDR3 has 14 amino acids. Germline CDR1 reads MNHEY; CDR2 reads SMNVEV (reference sequence).

This clone was observed once. The genes are TRBV15 and TRBJ2-5, with 7 bases aligning to TRBD2. Per the germline V gene, CDR1 is LNHNV and CDR2 is YYDKDF (reference sequence). This CDR3 contains 21 residues. The ends lost 0 bases at V and 3 bases at J; junction bases unmatched: 22. CDR3 residues: CATSRDLGTHLSGGIEETQYF. The CDR3 nucleotides are TGTGCCACCAGCAGAGATCTAGGGACCCATCTATCCGGGGGGATAGAAGAGACCCAGTACTTC. Full variable domain (missing parts from reference TRBV15 and TRBJ2-5): DAMVIQNPRYQVTQFGKPVTLSCSQTLNHNVMYWYQQKSSQAPKLLFHYYDKDFNNEADTPDNFQSRRPNTSFCFLDIRSPGLGDTAMYLCATSRDLGTHLSGGIEETQYFGPGTRLLVL.

This clone was observed a handful of times. The rearrangement uses TRBV5-1 and TRBJ2-5; TRBD2 matches at 8 bases. The CDR3 has 15 residues. CDR1 and CDR2 (germline): SGHRS, YFSETQ. Trimming cost V 1 base and J 2 bases; bases outside gene matches: 4. The CDR3 region is CASSLTSGDQETQYF. CDR3 coding DNA: TGCGCCAGCAGCTTGACTAGCGGAGATCAAGAGACCCAGTACTTC.

The chain couples TRBV5-1 to TRBJ1-1, with no clear D. CDR3 size: 19 residues. V lost 0 bases and J 7 bases, leaving 28 bases between the germline ends. CDR1 and CDR2 from the germline V gene are SGHRS and YFSETQ. The CDR3 reads CASSLVVLVDGPRRDEAFF. DNA of the CDR3: TGCGCCAGCAGCTTGGTAGTATTGGTCGATGGACCCCGGAGAGATGAAGCTTTCTTT. Looking up the rest from reference TRBV5-1 and TRBJ1-1 gives the full variable domain: KAGVTQTPRYLIKTRGQQVTLSCSPISGHRSVSWYQQTPGQGLQFLFEYFSETQRNKGNFPGRFSGRQFSNSRSEMNVSTLELGDSALYLCASSLVVLVDGPRRDEAFFGQGTRLTVV.

The genes are TRBV21-1 and TRBJ2-1. TRBV21-1 is shown as a pseudogene. The CDR3 contains 16 residues. CDR3 protein: CASSKIGPKLYNEQFF. The CDR3 bases are TGTGCCAGCAGCAAAATTGGACCGAAACTGTACAATGAGCAGTTCTTC.

This chain connects TRBV5-1 to TRBJ1-4, with D maybe TRBD1 (6 bases). CDR1 and CDR2 (germline): SGHRS, YFSETQ. CDR3 length: 13 amino acids. The V and J ends lost 3 bases and 11 bases respectively, with 14 bases between them. CDR3: CASSYVQGRKLFF. Here the CDR3 DNA reads TGCGCCAGCAGCTATGTACAGGGTAGGAAACTGTTTTTT.

The chain is built from TRBV7-2 and TRBJ1-1, with TRBD1 as a possible D gene (6 bases). The CDR3 totals 14 residues. V shed 6 bases and J shed 4 bases, with 15 bases lying between them. From germline, CDR1 is SGHTA and CDR2 FQGNSA. The CDR3 DNA sequence: TGTGCCAGCAGTGCTGGACAGTCCTTCACTGAAGCTTTCTTT. Protein sequence: CASSAGQSFTEAFF. The full variable domain, completed using reference TRBV7-2 and TRBJ1-1, is GAGVSQSPSNKVTEKGKDVELRCDPISGHTALYWYRQSLGQGLEFLIYFQGNSAPDKSGLPSDRFSAERTGGSVSTLTIQRTQQEDSAVYLCASSAGQSFTEAFFGQGTRLTVV.

The chain links TRBV19 to TRBJ2-7; 8 bases line up with TRBD2. The V gene end was trimmed by 3 bases and the J gene end by 5 bases; junction bases not matched to a gene: 6. The CDR3 consists of 14 residues. Germline V CDR1 and CDR2: LNHDA, SQIVND (reference sequence). The CDR3 DNA reads TGTGCCAGTAGTATCACCAGCGGGAGAGACGAGCAGTACTTC. It yields the protein CASSITSGRDEQYF.

The chain joins TRBV2 to TRBJ2-2; 8 bases fit TRBD1. Germline V gene data show CDR1 as SNHLY and CDR2 as FYNNEI. Unmatched junction bases numbered 2, after V lost 4 bases and J lost 4 bases. The CDR3 spans 14 residues. CDR3 DNA: TGTGCCAGCAGTGGGCAGGGGGCCACCGGGGAGCTGTTTTTT. Residues: CASSGQGATGELFF.